The clone carrying this TCR beta chain was picked up many times. Antigen: not known. TCRdb reanalysed the 5' RACE reads using MiXCR and keeps one entry per CDR3 protein. The repertoire holds around 390,000 distinct CDR3 sequences, approximately 20% seen once, with about 15% in the top ten. This specimen comes from a study of CD8 T cells in ankylosing spondylitis. Study-level points and caveats: Ankylosing spondylitis blood appeared to be characterized by a TCR beta motif of several highly homologous variants.

In germline, CDR1 is SGHRS, CDR2 YFSETQ. The CDR3 consists of 13 residues. Deletions cut 5 bases from V and 3 bases from J, with 9 bases between. The rearrangement uses TRBV5-1 and TRBJ2-1, with D possibly being TRBD1 (5 bases). The sequencing input was blood, either unsorted or a sorted T cell fraction (not recorded which). This sequence was found in a male donor with ankylosing spondylitis. CDR3 nucleotide sequence: TGCGCCAGCAGTTCAGGGAACTACAATGAGCAGTTCTTC. This translates into CASSSGNYNEQFF.